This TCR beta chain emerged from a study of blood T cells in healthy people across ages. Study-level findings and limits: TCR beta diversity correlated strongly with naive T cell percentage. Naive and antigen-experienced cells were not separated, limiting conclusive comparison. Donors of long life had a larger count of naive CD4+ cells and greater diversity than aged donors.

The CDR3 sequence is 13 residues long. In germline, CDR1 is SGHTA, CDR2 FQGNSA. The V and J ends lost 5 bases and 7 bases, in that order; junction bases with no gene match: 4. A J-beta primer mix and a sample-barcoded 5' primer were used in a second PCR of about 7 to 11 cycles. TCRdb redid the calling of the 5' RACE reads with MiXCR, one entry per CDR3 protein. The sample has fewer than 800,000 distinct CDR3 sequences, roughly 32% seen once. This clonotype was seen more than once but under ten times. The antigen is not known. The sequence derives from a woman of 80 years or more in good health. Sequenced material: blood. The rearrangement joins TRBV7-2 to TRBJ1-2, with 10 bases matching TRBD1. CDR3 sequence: CASSRGQGIGYTF. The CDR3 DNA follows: TGTGCCAGCAGCCGGGGACAGGGGATTGGCTACACCTTC.